Following are 22 T cell receptor beta chains from one sample sequenced in a study of T cells in Graves' hyperthyroidism and ophthalmopathy. Amplified regions were TCR beta CDR3 sequences from RNA transcripts. An initial round of RT-PCR targeting the TCR CDR3 relied on the HTBI primer set. MiXCR, applied by TCRdb to the multiplex PCR reads, yields one record per CDR3 protein. Among fewer than 450,000 distinct CDR3 sequences listed, roughly 15% were seen once. The sample taken for sequencing was blood. The origin of the receptors is a woman aged 30 to 39 with Graves' hyperthyroidism that later progressed to Graves' ophthalmopathy.

The chain recombines TRBV6-1 with TRBJ1-4; 8 positions agree with TRBD1. V lost 6 bases, J lost 0 bases, and 6 bases stayed unmatched. The CDR3 has 16 amino acids. In germline, CDR1 is MNHNS, CDR2 SASEGT. CDR3 region: CASRRGQGTTNEKLFF. Written as DNA, the CDR3 is TGTGCCAGCAGACGAGGACAGGGAACAACTAATGAAAAACTGTTTTTT.

The chain is built from TRBV24-1 and TRBJ1-2; unclear D gene. The germline V gene encodes CDR1 KGHDR and CDR2 SFDVKD. The V end lost 3 bases, the J end lost 2 bases, and 9 bases lay between the germline ends. The CDR3 has 14 amino acids. The CDR3 region has the DNA TGTGCCACCAGTGATCGCGACAAGAACTATGGCTACACCTTC. This codes for CATSDRDKNYGYTF.

This clonotype showed up many times. V is TRBV2 and J is TRBJ2-7; no firm D call. The CDR3 extends over 14 amino acids. The V gene's germline CDR1 is SNHLY and CDR2 FYNNEI. Trimming pared 2 bases from V and 0 bases from J, leaving 8 bases between. This CDR3 reads CASSEPESSYEQYF. CDR3 nucleotides: TGTGCCAGCAGTGAACCAGAGAGCTCCTACGAGCAGTACTTC. Full variable domain (rest looked up from reference TRBV2 and TRBJ2-7): EPEVTQTPSHQVTQMGQEVILRCVPISNHLYFYWYRQILGQKVEFLVSFYNNEISEKSEIFDDQFSVERPDGSNFTLKIRSTKLEDSAMYFCASSEPESSYEQYFGPGTRLTVT.

This clonotype showed up just a few times. The rearrangement joins TRBV6-1 to TRBJ1-2, with 8 nucleotides matching TRBD1. V lost 6 bases to trimming and J lost 4 bases; unmatched junction nucleotides: 13. The CDR3 loop spans 16 amino acids. Germline CDR1 reads MNHNS; CDR2 reads SASEGT. CDR3 nucleotide sequence: TGTGCCAGCAGCCCCAATCGACAGGGGACGGGCTATGGCTACACCTTC. Its protein is CASSPNRQGTGYGYTF.

This clonotype has ten or more counts. This chain joins TRBV27 and TRBJ1-4, with no clear D. V was cut by 5 bases and J by 2 bases, with 3 bases left in between. The CDR3 loop spans 12 amino acids. CDR1 is MNHEY and CDR2 is SMNVEV in the germline V gene (reference sequence). CDR3 DNA: TGTGCCAGCAGTAAGACTAATGAAAAACTGTTTTTT. Its protein is CASSKTNEKLFF.

The chain couples TRBV6-2 or TRBV6-3 to TRBJ1-6; D might be TRBD1 (5 bases). V was shortened by 7 bases and J by 7 bases, with 11 bases between the two germline ends. Germline V lookup: CDR1 MNHEY, CDR2 SVGEGT. The CDR3 runs to 13 residues. CDR3 DNA: TGTGCCAGCACTGGCAGGGACAATTCACCCCTCCACTTT. This sequence encodes CASTGRDNSPLHF.

This clonotype was detected many times. V gene TRBV24-1 combines with J gene TRBJ2-1; 10 nucleotides align to TRBD1. This CDR3 has 17 amino acids. V shed 4 bases, J shed 8 bases, and the junction held 13 bases outside the gene matches. Per germline, CDR1 KGHDR and CDR2 SFDVKD. As DNA, the CDR3 is TGTGCCACCAGTGACCCTAGAGGGACAGGGGAGCGGCATGAGCAGTTCTTC. Translating it yields CATSDPRGTGERHEQFF.

This clonotype has ten or more counts. The V and J genes are TRBV20-1 and TRBJ2-3; D gene unclear. CDR1 is DFQATT, CDR2 SNEGSKA, per germline (reference sequence). V lost 3 bases to trimming and J lost 0 bases, with 7 bases between them. This CDR3 has 13 amino acids. CDR3 sequence: CSASTQSTDTQYF. The CDR3 bases are TGCAGTGCTAGTACGCAAAGCACAGATACGCAGTATTTT.

This clonotype was seen a few times. The V call is TRBV6-1, the J call TRBJ2-3; TRBD2 aligns across 7 bases. The CDR3 is made up of 13 amino acids. The J segment lost 5 bases and the V segment lost 8 bases, leaving 7 bases of the junction unmatched. CDR1 is MNHNS, CDR2 SASEGT, per germline. The CDR3 bases are TGTGCCAGCTCCCTAGCGGAGGAAGATACGCAGTATTTT. This encodes CASSLAEEDTQYF.

This sequence joins TRBV2 and TRBJ1-2, with 10 bases matching TRBD1. V gave up 6 bases and J gave up 7 bases; unmatched junction bases: 11. From germline, CDR1 is SNHLY and CDR2 FYNNEI. The CDR3 totals 15 residues. CDR3 DNA sequence: TGTGCCAGCAGCCGGGACAGGGGAAGGGTTCGTGGCTACACCTTC. It translates to CASSRDRGRVRGYTF.

This clonotype appeared many times. The chain has TRBV30 and TRBJ2-3, with 9 nucleotides matching TRBD2. CDR1 is GTSNPN, CDR2 SVGIG, per germline (reference sequence). The junction had 6 bases not matched to a gene; V was cut back by 0 bases and J by 2 bases. The CDR3 loop spans 16 amino acids. CDR3 amino acids: CAWSVNERGVTDTQYF. The CDR3 DNA sequence: TGTGCCTGGAGTGTGAATGAGCGGGGGGTCACAGATACGCAGTATTTT.

This chain uses TRBV6-4 with TRBJ1-1; TRBD1 aligns across 10 bases. Per the germline V gene, CDR1 is MRHNA and CDR2 is SNTAGT. There are 15 residues in the CDR3. The V and J ends lost 5 bases and 6 bases, in that order; junction bases with no gene match: 9. CDR3 protein: CASSPKTGGAAEAFF. The CDR3 DNA sequence: TGTGCCAGCAGTCCCAAGACAGGGGGCGCCGCTGAAGCTTTCTTT.

This clonotype was found many times. The J gene is TRBJ2-3, the V gene TRBV11-2; D is uncertain. Trimming cost V 5 bases and J 6 bases, with 3 bases left between them. The CDR3 totals 10 residues. The germline CDR1 and CDR2 sequences are SGHAT and FQNNGV. In DNA form, the CDR3 reads TGTGCCAGCAGCCAGGATACGCAGTATTTT. It codes for CASSQDTQYF.

With regard to this clonotype: This clone may be a read error of a much larger clone one base away. The limits of the CDR3 on the DNA are not certain, so only TCRdb's listed CDR3 is given. This chain uses TRBV28 with TRBJ1-2; TRBD1 is the table's D call and was not checked against the DNA. The CDR3 sequence runs 16 residues, both termini included. CDR1 is MDHEN, CDR2 SYDVKM, per germline. CDR3: CASSFGPGGLNYGCTF.

CDR3 DNA sequence: TGCAGTGCTAGAGTCCCAAAAGGTAGCGGAGGCACAGATACGCAGTATTTT. Translating gives CSARVPKGSGGTDTQYF. The chain links TRBV20-1 to TRBJ2-3, with D possibly TRBD2 on 6 matching bases. The CDR3 consists of 17 residues. The germline gives CDR1 DFQATT, CDR2 SNEGSKA (reference sequence). V shed 1 base and J shed 1 base, with 18 bases lying between them.

This clonotype has just a few counts. V gene TRBV6-1 combines with J gene TRBJ2-1, with 10 bases matching TRBD2. Germline CDR1 is MNHNS and CDR2 is SASEGT. J was trimmed by 1 base and V by 5 bases; bases with no gene match: 5. The CDR3 is 16 residues long. The CDR3 spells CASSTSSGSSYNEQFF. In DNA form, the CDR3 reads TGTGCCAGCAGTACCTCTAGCGGGAGTTCCTACAATGAGCAGTTCTTC.

In this sample, this clonotype turned up a few times. The CDR3 DNA reads TGTGCCAGCAGCTGGCGGGGGGGCACAGATACGCAGTATTTT. It yields the protein CASSWRGGTDTQYF. The chain carries TRBV7-9 and TRBJ2-3; 8 bases line up with TRBD2. Per the germline V gene, CDR1 is SEHNR and CDR2 is FQNEAQ (reference sequence). The CDR3 spans 14 residues. J lost 1 base, V lost 4 bases, and 1 base had no gene match.

This clonotype has a handful of counts. The chain recombines TRBV6-2 or TRBV6-3 with TRBJ2-5; no definite D call. V lost 4 bases, J lost 1 base, and 10 bases lay in between. Per germline, CDR1 MNHEY and CDR2 SVGEGT. CDR3 length: 14 residues. The CDR3 region has the DNA TGTGCCAGCAGTTTTGCGACAAGCCAAGAGACCCAGTACTTC. Translated: CASSFATSQETQYF.

In its sample, this clonotype was seen a few times. V is TRBV7-6 and J is TRBJ2-1; D perhaps matches TRBD1 (6 bases). Germline CDR1 reads SGHVS; CDR2 reads FNYEAQ. Trimming pared 0 bases from V and 5 bases from J, leaving 23 bases between. The CDR3 totals 19 residues. Here the CDR3 reads CASSLAPPVDRSFNNEQFF. Written as DNA, the CDR3 is TGTGCCAGCAGCTTAGCTCCCCCCGTAGACAGGAGCTTCAACAATGAGCAGTTCTTC.

This clonotype has more than one count but fewer than ten. The chain carries TRBV19 and TRBJ1-2; no definite D call. Germline CDR1 is LNHDA and CDR2 is SQIVND (reference sequence). V was cut by 5 bases and J by 8 bases, with 12 bases left in between. CDR3 size: 12 residues. CDR3 coding DNA: TGTGCCAGTAGTCCGAGTAGTCGGGGCTACACCTTC. Translated: CASSPSSRGYTF.

The table lists this clonotype with many counts. This chain connects TRBV4-1 to TRBJ1-1; D is undetermined. The germline CDR1 and CDR2 sequences are MGHRA and YSYEKL. The CDR3 length is 14 residues. V was cut by 1 base and J by 1 base, with 7 bases left in between. Here the CDR3 reads CASSQVLGNTEAFF. CDR3 sequence (DNA): TGCGCCAGCAGCCAAGTTCTGGGGAACACTGAAGCTTTCTTT.

For this clonotype: It may be a read error: a sequence one base away is much more abundant. The chain links TRBV6-2 or TRBV6-3 to TRBJ1-1, with a tentative D call TRBD1 (6 bases). The germline gives CDR1 MNHEY, CDR2 SVGEGT. The CDR3 length is 13 residues. The CDR3 region is CASPGQFNTGAFF. The CDR3 nucleotides read TGTGCCAGCCCGGGACAATTTAACACTGGAGCTTTCTTT.